This T cell receptor (beta chain) comes out of a study of T cells in Graves' hyperthyroidism and ophthalmopathy. Amplification of TCR beta CDR3 regions used RNA as the template. HTBI primers were employed in a first-round RT-PCR of the TCR CDR3. TCRdb independently ran MiXCR on the multiplex PCR reads; one entry per CDR3 protein. Here the sample spans 550,000 to 600,000 distinct CDR3 sequences, roughly 17% being singletons. Germline V gene sequence: CDR1 DFQATT, CDR2 SNEGSKA (reference sequence). CDR3 length: 15 residues. The V end lost 1 base, the J end lost 6 bases, and 16 bases lay between the germline ends.

Sequencing used blood. The chain employs TRBV20-1 and TRBJ1-5; weak D call: TRBD1 (6 bases). This TCR came from a woman between 18 and 29 years old with Graves' hyperthyroidism. In DNA form, the CDR3 reads TGCAGTGCTAGAGGGGGTAGGGGGGCGGGTCAGCCCCAGCATTTT. It yields the protein CSARGGRGAGQPQHF.